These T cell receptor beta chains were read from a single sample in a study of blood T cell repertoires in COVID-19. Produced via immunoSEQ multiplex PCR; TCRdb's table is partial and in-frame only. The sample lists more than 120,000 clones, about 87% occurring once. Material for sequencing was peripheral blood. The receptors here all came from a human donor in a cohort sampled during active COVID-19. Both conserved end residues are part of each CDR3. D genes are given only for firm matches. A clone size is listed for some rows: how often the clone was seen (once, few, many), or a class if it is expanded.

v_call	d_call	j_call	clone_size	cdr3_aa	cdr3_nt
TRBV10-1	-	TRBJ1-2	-	CASSAQGCGYTF	TGCGCCAGCAGTGCGCAGGGGTGCGGCTACACCTTC
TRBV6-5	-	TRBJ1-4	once	CASSYSIQGNEKLFF	TGTGCCAGCAGTTACTCGATTCAGGGCAATGAAAAACTGTTTTTT
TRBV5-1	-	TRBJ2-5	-	CASSTDSNQETQYF	TGCGCCAGCAGCACGGACTCTAACCAAGAGACCCAGTACTTC
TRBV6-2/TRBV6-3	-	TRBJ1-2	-	CASSLDRGYGYTF	TGTGCCAGCAGCTTAGACAGAGGTTATGGCTACACCTTC
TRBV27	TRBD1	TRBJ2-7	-	CASSFNRGFDEQYF	TGTGCCAGCAGTTTTAACAGGGGGTTCGACGAGCAGTACTTC
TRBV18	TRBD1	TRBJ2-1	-	CASSPNRGNEQFF	TGTGCCAGCTCACCAAACAGGGGAAATGAGCAGTTCTTC
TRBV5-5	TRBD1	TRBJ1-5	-	CASSLIPGQGGQPQHF	TGTGCCAGCAGCTTAATTCCGGGACAGGGAGGACAGCCCCAGCATTTT
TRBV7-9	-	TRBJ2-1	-	CASSPMRGGSSYNEQFF	TGTGCCAGCAGCCCCATGAGGGGGGGGAGCTCCTACAATGAGCAGTTCTTC
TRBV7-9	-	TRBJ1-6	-	CASSSGPANSPLHF	TGTGCCAGCAGTAGCGGGCCGGCTAATTCACCCCTCCACTTT
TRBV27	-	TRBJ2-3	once	CASSFRTRVSTDTQYF	TGTGCCAGCAGTTTCCGAACCAGGGTTAGCACAGATACGCAGTATTTT
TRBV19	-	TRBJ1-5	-	CASSITGPYSNQPQHF	TGTGCCAGTAGTATCACAGGGCCGTATAGCAATCAGCCCCAGCATTTT
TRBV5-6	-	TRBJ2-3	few	CASSLGGPAGLTDTQYF	TGTGCCAGCAGCTTGGGAGGCCCTGCGGGCCTCACAGATACGCAGTATTTT
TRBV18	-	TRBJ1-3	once	CASSPPGAQRNTIYF	TGTGCCAGCTCACCGCCAGGGGCTCAACGAAACACCATATATTTT
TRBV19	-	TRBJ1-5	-	CASSTNSNQPQHF	TGTGCCAGTAGTACTAATAGCAATCAGCCCCAGCATTTT
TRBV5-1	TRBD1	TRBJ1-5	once	CASSRDRGREPQHF	TGCGCCAGCAGCCGGGACAGGGGGAGGGAGCCCCAGCATTTT
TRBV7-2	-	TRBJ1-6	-	CASSLVVRDSPLHF	TGTGCCAGCAGCTTAGTGGTGCGTGATTCACCCCTCCACTTT
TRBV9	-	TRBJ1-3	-	CASSRELNTIYF	TGTGCCAGCAGCCGGGAATTAAACACCATATATTTT
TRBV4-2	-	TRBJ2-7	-	CASSQVDGGAAYEQYF	TGTGCCAGCAGCCAAGTGGATGGGGGGGCCGCCTACGAGCAGTACTTC
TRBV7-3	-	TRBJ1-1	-	CASSLDGATEAFF	TGTGCCAGCAGCTTAGATGGGGCCACTGAAGCTTTCTTT
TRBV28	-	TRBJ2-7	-	CASRQGYEQYF	TGTGCCAGCAGACAGGGCTACGAGCAGTACTTC
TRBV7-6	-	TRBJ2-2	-	CASSPAPRAGGELFF	TGTGCCAGCAGCCCCGCACCGCGGGCAGGCGGGGAGCTGTTTTTT
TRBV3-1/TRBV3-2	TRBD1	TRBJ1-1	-	CASSRGTGGTEAFF	TGTGCCAGCAGCCGCGGGACAGGGGGCACTGAAGCTTTCTTT
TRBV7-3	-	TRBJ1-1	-	CASTQLGGGLAFF	TGTGCCAGCACCCAATTGGGTGGGGGGTTAGCTTTCTTT
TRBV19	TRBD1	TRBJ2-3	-	CASSISSFRGQATDTQYF	TGTGCCAGTAGTATTTCTTCGTTCAGGGGACAGGCCACAGATACGCAGTATTTT
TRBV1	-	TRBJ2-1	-	CTSSQGPPDRGRILKKKSYNEQFF	TGCACCAGCAGCCAAGGCCCCCCGGACAGGGGGCGAATCCTCAAAAAAAAATCCTACAATGAGCAGTTCTTC
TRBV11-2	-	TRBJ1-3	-	CASSFPRTGGNTIYF	TGTGCCAGCAGCTTTCCAAGGACTGGTGGAAACACCATATATTTT
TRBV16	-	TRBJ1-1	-	CASSQNFPYTEAFF	TGTGCCAGCAGCCAAAATTTTCCTTACACTGAAGCTTTCTTT
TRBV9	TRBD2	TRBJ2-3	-	CASSRGDSTDTQYF	TGTGCCAGCAGTCGGGGGGATAGCACAGATACGCAGTATTTT
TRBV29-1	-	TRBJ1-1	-	CSVGTAVLSAEAFF	TGCAGCGTTGGAACCGCGGTGCTGAGCGCTGAAGCTTTCTTT
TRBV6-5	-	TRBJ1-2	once	CASSQGGHDGYTF	TGTGCCAGCAGCCAGGGAGGGCATGATGGCTACACCTTC
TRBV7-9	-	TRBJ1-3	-	CASSYSGNTIYF	TGTGCCAGCAGCTACTCAGGAAACACCATATATTTT